The 17 T cell receptor beta chains reported below all come from one sample, sequenced in a study of cytomegalovirus exposure and HLA in healthy donors. PCR involved 60 Vbeta and 13 Jbeta primers. TCRdb keeps only in-frame clones here, not all; method: immunoSEQ multiplex PCR. This sample has under 200,000 clones, with approximately 76% found just once. The specimen sequenced was PBMCs. The receptors derive from a young woman in good health and CMV-seropositive.

V usage is TRBV6-6 and J usage is TRBJ1-2; no reliable D call. Germline CDR1 reads MNHNY; CDR2 reads SVGAGI (reference sequence). CDR3 length: 14 residues. V was clipped by 2 bases and J by 7 bases, with 14 bases between them. CDR3 bases: TGTGCCAGCAGTTACCCGAGCTCCTTTGGTGGCTACACCTTC. Translating gives CASSYPSSFGGYTF.

The CDR3 loop is CASSLPGTPGGETQYF. CDR3 in DNA: TGTGCCAGCAGCTTACCTGGGACTCCCGGAGGGGAGACCCAGTACTTC. The V and J genes are TRBV7-2 and TRBJ2-5; perhaps TRBD2 as D (6 bases). The CDR3 runs 16 residues. Trimming took off 2 bases at V and 5 bases at J, with 18 bases between the two ends. Germline lookup yields CDR1 SGHTA and CDR2 FQGNSA.

The CDR3 spells CAWSVRGGQGPHSTF. The DNA for the CDR3 is TGTGCCTGGAGTGTCCGCGGGGGACAGGGTCCCCATAGCACCTTC. The J gene is TRBJ1-2, the V gene TRBV30; 9 nucleotides agree with TRBD1. This CDR3 has 15 amino acids. V gave up 0 bases and J gave up 13 bases; unmatched junction bases: 15. The germline gives CDR1 GTSNPN, CDR2 SVGIG (reference sequence).

This chain uses TRBV18 with TRBJ1-1; possible D gene TRBD1, 5 bases. Trimming pared 0 bases from V and 5 bases from J, leaving 10 bases between. CDR3 length: 14 amino acids. In germline, CDR1 is KGHSH, CDR2 LQKENI. The CDR3 sequence is CASSPPGGGTEAFF. The CDR3 coding sequence is TGTGCCAGCTCACCACCGGGGGGGGGTACTGAAGCTTTCTTT.

The genes are TRBV27 and TRBJ2-1; 10 positions agree with TRBD2. The CDR3 spans 15 residues. Germline CDR1 is MNHEY and CDR2 is SMNVEV (reference sequence). With V trimmed by 0 bases and J by 8 bases, 4 bases remained unmatched. The CDR3 loop is CASSLSPSGGDEQFF. The CDR3 region has the DNA TGTGCCAGCAGTTTATCCCCTAGCGGGGGCGATGAGCAGTTCTTC.

This sequence joins TRBV9 and TRBJ1-2, with D perhaps matching TRBD1 (6 bases). Germline V gene data show CDR1 as SGDLS and CDR2 as YYNGEE. This CDR3 has 13 residues. V was pared by 7 bases and J by 2 bases, with 12 bases between. The CDR3 here is CASGRTENYGYTF. CDR3 DNA sequence: TGTGCCAGCGGCCGGACAGAGAACTATGGCTACACCTTC.

V usage is TRBV5-5 and J usage is TRBJ1-2, with TRBD1 identical over 7 bases. The CDR3 has 15 residues. J lost 6 bases, V lost 4 bases, and 12 bases had no gene match. The germline gives CDR1 SGHKS, CDR2 YYEKEE (reference sequence). The CDR3 spells CASSRTGTEPHGYTF. The CDR3 DNA reads TGTGCCAGCAGCCGGACCGGGACAGAACCCCATGGCTACACCTTC.

The V call is TRBV29-1, the J call TRBJ1-1; no clear D. V lost 1 base to trimming and J lost 3 bases, with 12 bases between them. Germline V gene sequence: CDR1 SQVTM, CDR2 ANQGSEA. This CDR3 has 14 residues. The CDR3 nucleotides read TGCAGCGTTGAAGTTTCCGGGGTATACACTGAAGCTTTCTTT. Its protein is CSVEVSGVYTEAFF.

The chain is built from TRBV2 and TRBJ2-7; D is unclear. This CDR3 contains 10 residues. V was shortened by 6 bases and J by 3 bases, with 3 bases between the two germline ends. CDR1 and CDR2 (germline): SNHLY, FYNNEI. CDR3 amino acids: CASSVYEQYF. DNA for the CDR3: TGTGCCAGCAGCGTCTACGAGCAGTACTTC.

This clone was detected only a few times. V and J are TRBV4-3 and TRBJ2-5; 9 bases agree with TRBD2. The V gene's germline CDR1 is LGHNA and CDR2 YSLEER. V was pared by 0 bases and J by 4 bases, with 12 bases of the junction left unmatched. The CDR3 length is 18 residues. CDR3 protein: CASSQEIPAGGRRETQYF. CDR3 bases: TGCGCCAGCAGCCAAGAGATCCCAGCGGGGGGTAGGAGAGAGACCCAGTACTTC.

This clone was seen only a few times. CDR3 sequence reads: CASGQGAGELFF. The CDR3 DNA reads as TGTGCCAGCGGTCAGGGGGCCGGGGAGCTGTTTTTT. This chain joins TRBV7-2 and TRBJ2-2, with 7 bases matching TRBD1. The CDR3 extends over 12 amino acids. J gave up 6 bases and V 8 bases, and 3 bases lay outside the gene matches. From germline, CDR1 is SGHTA and CDR2 FQGNSA.

As for this clone: The sample holds other DNA sequences that translate to the same CDR3. The V and J genes are TRBV19 and TRBJ2-2; 9 bases are a match to TRBD1. Germline CDR1 reads LNHDA; CDR2 reads SQIVND (reference sequence). Unmatched junction bases numbered 14, after V lost 5 bases and J lost 4 bases. The CDR3 extends over 18 amino acids. As DNA, the CDR3 is TGTGCCAGTAGTTATGGGTTTGGGTTGACAGGGGGCACCGGGGAGCTGTTTTTT. Its protein product is CASSYGFGLTGGTGELFF. The complete variable domain, with remaining parts taken from reference TRBV19 and TRBJ2-2, reads DGGITQSPKYLFRKEGQNVTLSCEQNLNHDAMYWYRQDPGQGLRLIYYSQIVNDFQKGDIAEGYSVSREKKESFPLTVTSAQKNPTAFYLCASSYGFGLTGGTGELFFGEGSRLTVL.

The rearrangement joins TRBV5-6 to TRBJ2-2; D ambiguous. The CDR3 contains 16 residues. Trimming stripped 4 bases from V and 4 bases from J, with 17 bases between. Looked up from germline, CDR1 is SGHDT and CDR2 is YYEEEE. The CDR3 loop is CASSPLSGAPTGELFF. In DNA, the CDR3 is TGTGCCAGCAGCCCCCTATCGGGTGCGCCCACCGGGGAGCTGTTTTTT.

The gene calls are TRBV5-6 and TRBJ1-5; weak D call: TRBD1 (6 bases). Germline values: CDR1 SGHDT, CDR2 YYEEEE. V lost 1 base to trimming and J lost 1 base, with 12 bases between them. CDR3 length equals 16 residues. The CDR3 nucleotides read TGTGCCAGCAGCTTGAGATTCAGGGGAAGCAATCAGCCCCAGCATTTT. It is translated as CASSLRFRGSNQPQHF. Drawing the rest from reference TRBV5-6 and TRBJ1-5, the complete variable domain is DAGVTQSPTHLIKTRGQQVTLRCSPKSGHDTVSWYQQALGQGPQFIFQYYEEEERQRGNFPDRFSGHQFPNYSSELNVNALLLGDSALYLCASSLRFRGSNQPQHFGDGTRLSIL.

The J gene is TRBJ1-1, the V gene TRBV5-6; 7 positions agree with TRBD1. Trimming took 3 bases from V and 4 from J; bases not matched to a gene: 12. There are 16 residues in the CDR3. From germline, CDR1 is SGHDT and CDR2 YYEEEE. As DNA, the CDR3 is TGTGCCAGCAGCTGGTCGGAAGGGGGCTTTGGCACTGAAGCTTTCTTT. This sequence encodes CASSWSEGGFGTEAFF.

The chain uses TRBV5-1 and TRBJ1-6; possible D gene TRBD1, 5 bases. With 2 bases removed from V and 10 bases from J, the gap between germline ends came to 13 bases. The CDR3 spans 14 residues. From germline, CDR1 is SGHRS and CDR2 YFSETQ. The CDR3 is CASSLAGRYSPLHF. The CDR3 DNA reads TGCGCCAGCAGCTTAGCAGGGCGCTACTCACCCCTCCACTTT.

The chain recombines TRBV7-6 with TRBJ2-5; 7 nucleotides match TRBD1. The DNA end is more similar to TRBJ2-7, so the J call may be wrong. The germline gives CDR1 SGHVS, CDR2 FNYEAQ. The CDR3 has 13 amino acids. The CDR3 is CASSWGQPYEQYF. CDR3 bases: TGTGCCAGCAGCTGGGGACAGCCCTACGAGCAGTACTTC.